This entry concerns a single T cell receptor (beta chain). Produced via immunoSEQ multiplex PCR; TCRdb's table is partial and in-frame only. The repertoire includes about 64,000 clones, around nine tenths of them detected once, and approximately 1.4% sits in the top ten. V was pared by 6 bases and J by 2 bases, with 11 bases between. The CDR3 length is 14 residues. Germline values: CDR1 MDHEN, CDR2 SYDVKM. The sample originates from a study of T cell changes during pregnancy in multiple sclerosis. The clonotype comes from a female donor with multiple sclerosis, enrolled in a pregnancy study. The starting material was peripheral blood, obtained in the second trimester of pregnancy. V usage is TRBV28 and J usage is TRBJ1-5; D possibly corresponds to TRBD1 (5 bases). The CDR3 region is CASSLRVGNQPQHF. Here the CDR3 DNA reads TGTGCCAGCAGCCTCAGGGTCGGCAATCAGCCCCAGCATTTT.